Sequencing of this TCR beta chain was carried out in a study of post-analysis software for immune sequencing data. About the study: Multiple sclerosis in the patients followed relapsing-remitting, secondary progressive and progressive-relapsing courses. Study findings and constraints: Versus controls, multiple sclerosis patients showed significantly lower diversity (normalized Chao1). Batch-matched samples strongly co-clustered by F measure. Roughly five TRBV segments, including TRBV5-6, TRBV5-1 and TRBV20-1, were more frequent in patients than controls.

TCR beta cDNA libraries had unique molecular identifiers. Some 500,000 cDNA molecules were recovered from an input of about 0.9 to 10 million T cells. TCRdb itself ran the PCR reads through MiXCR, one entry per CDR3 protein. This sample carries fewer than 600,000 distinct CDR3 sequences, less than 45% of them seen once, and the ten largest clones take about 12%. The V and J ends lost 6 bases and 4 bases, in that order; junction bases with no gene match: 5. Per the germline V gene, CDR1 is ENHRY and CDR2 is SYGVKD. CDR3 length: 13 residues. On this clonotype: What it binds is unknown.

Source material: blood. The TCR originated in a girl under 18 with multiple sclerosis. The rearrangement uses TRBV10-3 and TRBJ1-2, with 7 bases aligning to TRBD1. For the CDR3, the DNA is TGTGCCATCAGCCCGACAGGGAGCTATGGCTACACCTTC. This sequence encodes CAISPTGSYGYTF.